This TCR beta chain stems from a study of identical twins' blood T cells. TCRdb re-analysed the 5' RACE reads in MiXCR, keeping a single row per CDR3 protein. The table records 300,000 to 450,000 distinct CDR3 sequences, 25% to 35% of them present only once. Trimming removed 5 bases from V and 3 bases from J; junction bases left unmatched: 8. CDR3 size: 16 residues. CDR1 and CDR2 (germline): SGHTA, FQGNSA. The clonotype was recovered from a woman between 18 and 55 years old in good health. The sample consisted of PBMCs. The J gene is TRBJ2-7, the V gene TRBV7-2; 12 bases line up with TRBD2. The CDR3 reads CASSPGLAGIFYEQYF. For the CDR3, the DNA is TGTGCCAGCAGCCCCGGACTAGCGGGGATATTCTACGAGCAGTACTTC.